The following is a T cell receptor (beta chain) sequence with its context. This receptor's antigen is unknown. Base qualities are not at hand, and no much larger clone is one base apart. This sample was included in a study of CD8+ T cells in alopecia areata (dated by TCRdb to the late 2010s). Context from the whole study: Treated patients were enrolled in an open-label pilot trial of oral tofacitinib at 5 to 10 mg twice daily for moderate-to-severe alopecia areata. Tofacitinib-treated patients had biopsies at baseline and at 4 and 24 weeks of treatment, with a later scalp biopsy in several patients. On the human side, TCRbeta sequencing was run on scalp tissue and on sorted CD4+ and CD8+ peripheral blood T cells from healthy controls and from alopecia areata patients with either patchy or totalis/universalis disease. Scalp clonality was compared among normal scalp (n=4), patchy alopecia areata scalp (n=8), and alopecia totalis/universalis scalp (n=8). RNA was obtained with the PAXgene miRNA kit for fixed scalp, the miRNeasy kit for PBMCs, and the RNeasy kit for mouse skin. immunoSEQ multiplex PCR using 35 Vbeta forward primers and 13 Jbeta reverse primers was used to amplify TCRbeta CDR3 regions. To study T cell clonal expansion in alopecia areata, the researchers applied high-throughput TCRbeta sequencing to both the C3H/HeJ mouse model and human patients. The SALT score, which quantifies the percentage of affected scalp surface area, was used to measure disease severity in treated patients. Tofacitinib was given for 6 to 18 months, followed by 6 months of follow-up off drug to assess delayed response and recurrence. Broad study findings and their caveats: Compared with normal scalp, lesional scalp, particularly in alopecia totalis/universalis, had higher clonality and more expanded CD8+ clones, which suggests antigenic drive. Resident alphabeta T cells in normal human skin are also sequenced, complicating scalp TCR repertoire analysis, unlike mouse skin dominated by gammadelta T cells. Because the treated cohort was small and included a single nonresponder, larger studies are needed to assess links between baseline CD8+ expansion and response. During tofacitinib treatment, many expanded lesional clones remained in scalp and blood, and this persistence may partly explain relapse after treatment is stopped. Tofacitinib significantly lowered scalp clonality and the number of expanded CD8+ clones among the top 100 scalp clones. Shared TCR sequences between patients were less evident than in mice, which may be partly attributable to HLA diversity in the patient population.

This specimen's treatment or condition label, per the study, means: oral pan-JAK inhibitor, 5-10 mg twice daily. Lesional scalp punch biopsies and peripheral blood were obtained from alopecia areata patients. After PBMCs were isolated by density centrifugation and stained for CD3, CD4 and CD8, a FACSAria was used to sort CD4+ and CD8+ T cells. The protocol used for the library was the immunoSEQ multiplex PCR assay. To provide template for TCR sequencing, every sample had RNA extracted and reverse transcribed into cDNA. First-strand cDNA was synthesized with SuperScript III using a 2:1 mix of oligo-dT and random hexamers. Amplification bias was assessed with a synthetic immune receptor repertoire, and residual bias was removed computationally. The study's own analysis went as follows. After raw reads were preprocessed to remove errors, the CDR3 was defined following IMGT conventions as running from the conserved cysteine to phenylalanine. Clonality was calculated as 1 minus Shannon entropy normalized by log2 of the number of productive unique TCRs. CD4 or CD8 identity of scalp clones was inferred by cross-referencing scalp TCRbeta sequences with sorted blood CD4 and CD8 repertoires. The table was pulled from immuneACCESS by TCRdb, which kept in-frame rearrangements only. Such tables lose some clones; where checked, under half of the loss comes from unresolved V genes, and the rest has no known cause. The DNA was the basis for D and trimming; V, J and clone size are from that table. This sample comprises 150,000 to 200,000 clones, roughly three fifths of them detected only once. The ten largest clonotypes hold 1.3% of the sample.

For this chain, trimming is 4 bases at the V end and 7 bases at the J end, and the number of junction bases without a gene match is 7. The CDR3 sequence holds 14 residues, the cysteine and phenylalanine included. Only the CDR3 part of the read is kept: 42 bases, read in frame from the first base. This material consisted of CD4+ T cells sorted from blood, taken between weeks 49 and 50, from a patient treated with tofacitinib. The chain is encoded by TRBV23-1 joined to TRBJ1-2; TRBD1 fits 9 bases in the junction. TRBV23-1 is treated as an ORF (open reading frame) with a function not yet certain. This clonotype was obtained from a human donor with alopecia areata. The CDR3 loop reads CASSLKGQGSGYTF. The nucleotide sequence is given as TGCGCCAGCAGTCTAAAGGGACAGGGCTCTGGCTACACCTTC.